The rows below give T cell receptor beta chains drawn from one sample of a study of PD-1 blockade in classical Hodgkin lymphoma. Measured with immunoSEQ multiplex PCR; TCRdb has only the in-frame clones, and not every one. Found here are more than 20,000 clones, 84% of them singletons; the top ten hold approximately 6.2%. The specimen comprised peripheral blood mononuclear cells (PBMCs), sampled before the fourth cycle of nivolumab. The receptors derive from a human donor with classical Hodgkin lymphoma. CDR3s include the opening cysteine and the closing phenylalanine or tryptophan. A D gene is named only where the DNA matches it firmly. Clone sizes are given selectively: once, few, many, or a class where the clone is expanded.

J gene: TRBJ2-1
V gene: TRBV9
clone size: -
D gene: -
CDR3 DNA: TGTGCCAGCAGCGTAGGAAGGCCTGATGGTGAGCAGTTCTTC
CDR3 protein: CASSVGRPDGEQFF

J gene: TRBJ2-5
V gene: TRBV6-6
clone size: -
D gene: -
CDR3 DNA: TGTGCCAGCAGTTACCGGCTCCAAGAGACCCAGTACTTC
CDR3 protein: CASSYRLQETQYF

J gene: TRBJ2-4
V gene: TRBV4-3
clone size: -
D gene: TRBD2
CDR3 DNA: TGCGCCAGCAGCCAGGGGACTAGCGGGAGGGTAACCAAAAACATTCAGTACTTC
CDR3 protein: CASSQGTSGRVTKNIQYF

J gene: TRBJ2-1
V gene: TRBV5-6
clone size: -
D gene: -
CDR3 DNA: TGTGCCAGCAGCTATGAAGGTCTAATTTACAATGAGCAGTTCTTC
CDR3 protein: CASSYEGLIYNEQFF

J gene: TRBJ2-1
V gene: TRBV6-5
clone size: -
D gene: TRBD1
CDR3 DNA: TGTGCCAGCAGTTACTCGTGGGACAGCGCCGATGGGGAGCAGTTCTTC
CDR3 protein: CASSYSWDSADGEQFF

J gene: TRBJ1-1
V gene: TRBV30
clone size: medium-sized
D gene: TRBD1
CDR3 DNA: TGTGCCGTCGACAGGGAGGACTCTGAAGCTTTCTTT
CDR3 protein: CAVDREDSEAFF

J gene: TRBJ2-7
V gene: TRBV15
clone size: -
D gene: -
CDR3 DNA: TGTGCCACCAGCAAATCTTACGAGCAGTACTTC
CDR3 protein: CATSKSYEQYF

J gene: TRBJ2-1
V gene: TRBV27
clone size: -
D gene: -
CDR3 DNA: TGTGCCAGTTTTTGGACCAACAATGAGCAGTTCTTC
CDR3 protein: CASFWTNNEQFF

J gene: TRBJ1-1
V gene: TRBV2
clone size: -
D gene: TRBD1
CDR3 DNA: TGTGCCAGCACCCGGGACAGTAACACTGAAGCTTTCTTT
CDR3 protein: CASTRDSNTEAFF

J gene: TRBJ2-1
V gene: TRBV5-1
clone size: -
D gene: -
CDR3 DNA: TGCGCCAGCAGCCTCCGGGACGCCAAGGAGCAGTTCTTC
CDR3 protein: CASSLRDAKEQFF

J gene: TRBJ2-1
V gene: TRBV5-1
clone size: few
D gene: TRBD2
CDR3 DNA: TGCGCCAGCAGCCAAAGTAGTCTAGCGGGGGGGCCTGTCAGGAATGAGCAGTTCTTC
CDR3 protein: CASSQSSLAGGPVRNEQFF

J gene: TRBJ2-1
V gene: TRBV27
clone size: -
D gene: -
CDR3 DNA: TGTGCCAGCAGTTACCGATCTCGGGGCTCCTACAATGAGCAGTTCTTC
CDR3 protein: CASSYRSRGSYNEQFF

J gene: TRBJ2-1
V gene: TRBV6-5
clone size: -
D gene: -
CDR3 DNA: TGTGCCAGCAGTTACTCAGGGGAGCTAGGTGAGCAGTTCTTC
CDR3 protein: CASSYSGELGEQFF

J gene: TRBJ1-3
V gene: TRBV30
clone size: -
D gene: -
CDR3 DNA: TGTGCCTGGAGTGGGGGGAGTGGAAACACCATATATTTT
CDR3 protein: CAWSGGSGNTIYF

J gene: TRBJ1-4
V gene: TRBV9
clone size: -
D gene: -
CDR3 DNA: TGTGCCAGCAGCGTATTCGGAGCAACTAATGAAAAACTGTTTTTT
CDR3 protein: CASSVFGATNEKLFF

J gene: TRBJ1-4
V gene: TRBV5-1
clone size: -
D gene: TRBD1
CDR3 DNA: TGCGCCAGCAGCTACACCGGACAGGGGACTAATGAAAAACTGTTTTTT
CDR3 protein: CASSYTGQGTNEKLFF

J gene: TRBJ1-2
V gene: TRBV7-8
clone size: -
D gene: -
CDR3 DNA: TGTGCCAGCAGCGCCCCGGGACCCCCGGGGCATGGCTACACCTTC
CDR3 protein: CASSAPGPPGHGYTF

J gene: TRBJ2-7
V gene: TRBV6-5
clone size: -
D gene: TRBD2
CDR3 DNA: TGTGCCAGCAGTTACTCGGGGGCTAGCGGGAGTTACGAGCAGTACTTC
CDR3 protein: CASSYSGASGSYEQYF

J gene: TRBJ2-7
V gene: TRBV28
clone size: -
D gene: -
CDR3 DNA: TGTGCCAGCAGCCCCGGTGGGAGAAGGTCCTACGAGCAGTACTTC
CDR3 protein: CASSPGGRRSYEQYF

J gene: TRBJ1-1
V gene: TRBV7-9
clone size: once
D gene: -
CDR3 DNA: TGTGCCAGCAGCTCATCCGGGACAATGGTCACTGAAGCTTTCTTT
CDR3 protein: CASSSSGTMVTEAFF

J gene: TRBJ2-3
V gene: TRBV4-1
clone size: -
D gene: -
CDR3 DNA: TGCGCCAGCAGCCAACAGGGGAGTGGTACAGATACGCAGTATTTT
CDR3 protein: CASSQQGSGTDTQYF

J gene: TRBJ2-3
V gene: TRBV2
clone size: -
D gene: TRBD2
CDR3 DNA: TGTGCCAGCAGTGAAGCTGGGCGGGGGTTCGATACGCAGTATTTT
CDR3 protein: CASSEAGRGFDTQYF

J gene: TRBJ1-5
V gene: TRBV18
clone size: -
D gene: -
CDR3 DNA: TGTGCCAGCTCACCAAATAGCAATCAGCCCCAGCATTTT
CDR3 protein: CASSPNSNQPQHF

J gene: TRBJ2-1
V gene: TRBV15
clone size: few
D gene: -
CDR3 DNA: TGTGCCACCAGCAGAGTGGGGCAGCCCTACAATGAGCAGTTCTTC
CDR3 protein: CATSRVGQPYNEQFF

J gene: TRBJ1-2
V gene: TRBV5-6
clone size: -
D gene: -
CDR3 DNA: TGTGCCAGCAGCTTTGTGGGGCGGGGAAACTATGGCTACACCTTC
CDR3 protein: CASSFVGRGNYGYTF

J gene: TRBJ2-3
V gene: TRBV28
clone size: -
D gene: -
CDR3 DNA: TGTGCCAGCAGTTTAACAGACAGCACAGATACGCAGTATTTT
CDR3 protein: CASSLTDSTDTQYF

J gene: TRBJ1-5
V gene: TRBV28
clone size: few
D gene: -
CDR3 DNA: TGTGCCAGCAGTTTAATAAGGGGCGGTCAGCCCCAGCATTTT
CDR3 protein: CASSLIRGGQPQHF

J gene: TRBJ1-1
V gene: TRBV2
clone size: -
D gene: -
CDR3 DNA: TGTGCCAGCAGCCTCAGGGCAGTTGAAGCTTTCTTT
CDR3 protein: CASSLRAVEAFF

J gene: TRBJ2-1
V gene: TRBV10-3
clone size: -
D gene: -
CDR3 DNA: TGTGCCATCAGTGATATCGGGGGCTCGGCAGCTGAGCAGTTCTTC
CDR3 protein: CAISDIGGSAAEQFF

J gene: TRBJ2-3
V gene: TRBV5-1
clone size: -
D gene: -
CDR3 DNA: TGCGCCAGCAGCTTATGGGGGGCGAGCACAGATACGCAGTATTTT
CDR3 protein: CASSLWGASTDTQYF

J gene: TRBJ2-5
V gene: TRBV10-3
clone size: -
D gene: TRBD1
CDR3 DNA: TGTGCCATCAGCCCCACAGGGGGCCCAGGGGAGACCCAGTACTTC
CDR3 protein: CAISPTGGPGETQYF

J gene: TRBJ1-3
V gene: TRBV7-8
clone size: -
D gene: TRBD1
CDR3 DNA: TGTGCCAGCAGCTTAGGGTCGATGGGTCCAGGGGGTAGCTCTGGAAACACCATATATTTT
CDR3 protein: CASSLGSMGPGGSSGNTIYF

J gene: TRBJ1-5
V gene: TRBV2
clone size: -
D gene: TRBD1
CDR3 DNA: TGTGCCAGCACGTGGGACAGGGGCAAGCCCCAGCATTTT
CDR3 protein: CASTWDRGKPQHF

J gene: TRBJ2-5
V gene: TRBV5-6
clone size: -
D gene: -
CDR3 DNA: TGTGCCAGCAGCTTGGACACCATACCGACTGGAGAGACCCAGTACTTC
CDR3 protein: CASSLDTIPTGETQYF

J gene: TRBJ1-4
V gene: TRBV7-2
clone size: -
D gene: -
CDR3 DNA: TGTGCCAGCACCTTAGGGGGGTCTAATGAAAAACTGTTTTTT
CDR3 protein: CASTLGGSNEKLFF

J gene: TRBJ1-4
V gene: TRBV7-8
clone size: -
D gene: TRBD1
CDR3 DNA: TGTGCCAGCAGCCCCGAGGGGACAGGGGGCAGTGAAAAACTGTTTTTT
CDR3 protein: CASSPEGTGGSEKLFF

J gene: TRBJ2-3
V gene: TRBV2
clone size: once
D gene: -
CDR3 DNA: TGTGCCAGCAGTGAGGGTAGCCCTACAGATACGCAGTATTTT
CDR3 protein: CASSEGSPTDTQYF

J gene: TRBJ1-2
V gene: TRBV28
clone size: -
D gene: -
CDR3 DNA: TGTGCCAGCAGGGACAGAGGTGGGAACTATGGCTACACCTTC
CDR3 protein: CASRDRGGNYGYTF

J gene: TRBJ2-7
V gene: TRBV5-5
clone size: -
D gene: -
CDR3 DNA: TGTGCCAGCCAGGCAAACAGCTACGAGCAGTACTTC
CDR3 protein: CASQANSYEQYF

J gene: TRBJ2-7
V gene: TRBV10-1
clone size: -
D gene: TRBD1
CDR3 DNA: TGCGCCAGCAGTGATATCTCCGGGACAGGGTTGTACGAGCAGTACTTC
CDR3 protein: CASSDISGTGLYEQYF

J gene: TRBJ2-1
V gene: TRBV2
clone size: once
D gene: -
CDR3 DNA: TGTGCCAGCGGCGAGGACAATGAGCAGTTCTTC
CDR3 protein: CASGEDNEQFF

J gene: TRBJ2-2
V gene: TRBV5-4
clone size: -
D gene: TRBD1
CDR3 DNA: TGTGCCAGCAGCTCGCACAGGGGGCGCTCCGGGGAGCTGTTTTTT
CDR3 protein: CASSSHRGRSGELFF

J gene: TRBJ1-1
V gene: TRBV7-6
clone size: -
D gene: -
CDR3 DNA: TGTGCCAGCAGCTTAGGAACGGGGGTAAACACTGAAGCTTTCTTT
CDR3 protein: CASSLGTGVNTEAFF

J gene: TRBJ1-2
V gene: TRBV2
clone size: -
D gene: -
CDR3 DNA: TGTGCCAGCAGTTTCGGACGAAAAGATGGCTACACCTTC
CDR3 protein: CASSFGRKDGYTF